Following are 22 T cell receptor beta chains from one sample sequenced in a study of cytomegalovirus exposure and HLA in healthy donors. Primers for the PCR totalled 60 Vbeta and 13 Jbeta. Profiled with immunoSEQ multiplex PCR; TCRdb holds only in-frame clones, not every one. The table has approximately 130,000 clones, about 80% seen once. Sequences were obtained from PBMCs. These TCRs come from a woman aged 40 to 49 in good health and CMV-seronegative.

The genes are TRBV4-1 and TRBJ1-6, with 11 bases matching TRBD1. With 0 bases clipped from V and 2 bases from J, the junction kept 3 bases outside the gene matches. CDR3 size: 18 residues. Germline V gene sequence: CDR1 MGHRA, CDR2 YSYEKL. CDR3 DNA sequence: TGCGCCAGCAGCCAAGAGGGACAGGGGGGAACCTATAATTCACCCCTCCACTTT. Translating gives CASSQEGQGGTYNSPLHF.

The V gene is TRBV5-1, the J gene TRBJ2-7, with 13 bases matching TRBD2. The trim removed 4 bases at V and 2 bases at J, leaving 6 bases unmatched. The germline V gene encodes CDR1 SGHRS and CDR2 YFSETQ. This CDR3 has 16 residues. Here the CDR3 reads CASSPTSGRTTYEQYF. The CDR3 DNA follows: TGCGCCAGCAGCCCGACTAGCGGGAGGACTACCTACGAGCAGTACTTC.

This clone was counted a few times. A read error may produce the germline difference seen at one junction end. The chain carries TRBV7-7 and TRBJ2-2; TRBD1 agrees at 7 bases. Germline CDR1 and CDR2: SSHAT and FNYEAQ (reference sequence). The CDR3 runs 16 residues. DNA for the CDR3: TGTGCTAGCAGCCCCTCCCCGACAGGGTCCACCGGGGAGCTGTTTTTT. This codes for CASSPSPTGSTGELFF.

The chain recombines TRBV11-2 with TRBJ2-5; 15 nucleotides match TRBD2. The trim removed 4 bases at V and 4 bases at J, leaving 7 bases unmatched. Germline assignment: CDR1 SGHAT and CDR2 FQNNGV. The CDR3 is 17 residues long. This chain's CDR3 is CASSSWTSGGAGETQYF. The CDR3 coding sequence is TGTGCCAGCAGCTCCTGGACTAGCGGGGGGGCTGGAGAGACCCAGTACTTC.

The V call is TRBV18, the J call TRBJ1-5, with TRBD1 matching over 7 bases. The CDR3 covers 14 residues. The ends lost 3 bases at V and 5 bases at J; junction bases unmatched: 4. Germline V lookup: CDR1 KGHSH, CDR2 LQKENI. The CDR3 here is CASSPRQGHQPQHF. CDR3 DNA sequence: TGTGCCAGCTCACCCCGACAGGGACATCAGCCCCAGCATTTT.

The chain joins TRBV6-6 to TRBJ1-1, with D unresolved. This CDR3 region has 13 residues. Trimming took 4 bases from V and 5 from J, leaving 11 bases between them. CDR1 is MNHNY, CDR2 SVGAGI, per germline (reference sequence). For the CDR3, the DNA is TGTGCCAGCAGTTTCAACGAGGGAACTGAAGCTTTCTTT. Encoded protein: CASSFNEGTEAFF.

The rearrangement uses TRBV7-8 and TRBJ2-3, with 9 bases matching TRBD2. Per germline, CDR1 SGHVS and CDR2 FQNEAQ. The CDR3 has 15 amino acids. The ends lost 3 bases at V and 1 base at J; junction bases unmatched: 2. CDR3 region: CASSFSSGGTDTQYF. In DNA form, the CDR3 reads TGTGCCAGCAGCTTCTCTAGCGGGGGCACAGATACGCAGTATTTT.

The rearrangement joins TRBV12-5 to TRBJ1-2; unclear D gene. V was pared by 9 bases and J by 1 base, with 12 bases between. Germline lookup yields CDR1 LGHNT and CDR2 FRNRAP. CDR3 length equals 13 residues. CDR3 DNA: TGTGCTAGCGGTACGGCGGATAACTATGGCTACACCTTC. It is translated as CASGTADNYGYTF.

The J gene is TRBJ1-2, the V gene TRBV7-2; 7 bases agree with TRBD1. The CDR3 spans 14 residues. Germline assignment: CDR1 SGHTA and CDR2 FQGNSA. V dropped 6 bases and J dropped 2; count of bases not matched to a gene: 6. The chain's CDR3 is CASRLPRGNYGYTF. CDR3 nucleotide sequence: TGTGCCAGCAGGCTTCCCAGGGGGAACTATGGCTACACCTTC.

This chain links TRBV18 with TRBJ1-1; TRBD1 matches 11 bases. Looked up from germline, CDR1 is KGHSH and CDR2 is LQKENI. There are 15 residues in the CDR3. J was trimmed by 4 bases and V by 6 bases; bases with no gene match: 7. DNA of the CDR3: TGTGCCAGCTCGACGACCGGGACAGGGGGCACTGAAGCTTTCTTT. This encodes CASSTTGTGGTEAFF. The whole variable domain, remainder taken from reference TRBV18 and TRBJ1-1, is NAGVMQNPRHLVRRRGQEARLRCSPMKGHSHVYWYRQLPEEGLKFMVYLQKENIIDESGMPKERFSAEFPKEGPSILRIQQVVRGDSAAYFCASSTTGTGGTEAFFGQGTRLTVV.

This chain connects TRBV28 to TRBJ1-5; TRBD1 might be the D (5 bases). The CDR3 sequence is 14 residues long. Trimming cost V 4 bases and J 6 bases, with 13 bases left between them. CDR1 and CDR2 (germline): MDHEN, SYDVKM. CDR3 nucleotides: TGTGCCAGCAGTTCTCCGGAGGGGTCTCAGCCCCAGCATTTT. This encodes CASSSPEGSQPQHF.

The chain joins TRBV7-9 to TRBJ1-1; the match to TRBD1 covers 8 bases. The junction had 6 bases not matched to a gene; V was cut back by 5 bases and J by 10 bases. The CDR3 consists of 12 residues. Germline V lookup: CDR1 SEHNR, CDR2 FQNEAQ (reference sequence). In DNA, the CDR3 is TGTGCCAGCAGCCCGGACAGGGCAGGAGCTTTCTTT. Protein: CASSPDRAGAFF.

A single count supports this clone. The chain is built from TRBV27 and TRBJ1-5; no firm D call. There are 13 residues in the CDR3. Germline CDR1 reads MNHEY; CDR2 reads SMNVEV (reference sequence). V was pared by 2 bases and J by 1 base, with 3 bases between. CDR3 nucleotides: TGTGCCAGCAGTTTAGAGAGCAATCAGCCCCAGCATTTT. This translates into CASSLESNQPQHF.

The chain links TRBV4-2 to TRBJ2-5; tentative D call: TRBD2 (5 bases). Trimming pared 0 bases from V and 4 bases from J, leaving 9 bases between. Germline V gene data show CDR1 as LGHNA and CDR2 as YNFKEQ. The CDR3 contains 14 residues. Here the CDR3 reads CASSQEVGLETQYF. In DNA form, the CDR3 reads TGTGCCAGCAGCCAAGAGGTTGGACTAGAGACCCAGTACTTC.

The V gene is TRBV6-6, the J gene TRBJ1-5; D remains unclear. Germline lookup yields CDR1 MNHNY and CDR2 SVGAGI (reference sequence). Trimming left V 8 bases short and J 8 bases short, with 10 bases between. The CDR3 extends over 11 amino acids. CDR3 residues: CASAAEEPQHF. The CDR3 DNA reads TGTGCCAGCGCCGCCGAGGAGCCCCAGCATTTT.

This clone came up a few times. This chain links TRBV25-1 with TRBJ2-1; the D gene is possibly TRBD2 (5 bases). Deletions cut 6 bases from V and 11 bases from J, with 11 bases between. The CDR3 consists of 11 residues. The germline gives CDR1 MGHDK, CDR2 SYGVNS. CDR3 residues: CASSTGVQQFF. CDR3 sequence (DNA): TGTGCCAGCAGCACCGGGGTTCAGCAGTTCTTC.

This clone has just a few counts. This chain connects TRBV13 to TRBJ2-3; TRBD2 matches at 10 bases. Losses at the gene ends were 5 bases for V and 4 bases for J; bases not matched to a gene: 3. Germline V gene data show CDR1 as PRHDT and CDR2 as FYEKMQ (reference sequence). The CDR3 is made up of 14 amino acids. In DNA, the CDR3 is TGTGCCAGCAGCCCGGGACTAGCGTCAGATACGCAGTATTTT. Translation gives CASSPGLASDTQYF.

V is TRBV2 and J is TRBJ2-5, with D hard to call. V lost 3 bases to trimming and J lost 5 bases, with 16 bases between them. CDR1 is SNHLY, CDR2 FYNNEI, per germline. The CDR3 sequence is 15 residues long. The CDR3 loop reads CASSEWRQRGETQYF. The CDR3 coding sequence is TGTGCCAGCAGTGAGTGGCGGCAGCGTGGTGAGACCCAGTACTTC.

The chain has TRBV7-9 and TRBJ2-5; D possibly corresponds to TRBD2 (5 bases). From germline, CDR1 is SEHNR and CDR2 FQNEAQ (reference sequence). V was trimmed by 2 bases and J by 1 base, leaving 11 bases between them. The CDR3 contains 15 residues. The CDR3 region has the DNA TGTGCCAGCAGCTTACGGCGGCTAGCCCAAGAGACCCAGTACTTC. This sequence encodes CASSLRRLAQETQYF.

The gene calls are TRBV5-4 and TRBJ2-2, with 8 positions matching TRBD2. This CDR3 contains 16 residues. After removal of 5 bases from V and 5 bases from J, the junction contained 11 bases not matched to a gene. The germline gives CDR1 SGHNT, CDR2 YYREEE (reference sequence). Here the CDR3 DNA reads TGTGCCAGCAGTCCCGGGACTAGGTTTGGAACCGGGGAGCTGTTTTTT. Residues: CASSPGTRFGTGELFF.

In this sample, this clone is medium-sized. The chain joins TRBV27 to TRBJ1-1; a possible D gene is TRBD1 (6 bases). This CDR3 has 13 residues. Trimming left V 3 bases short and J 8 bases short, with 13 bases between. Germline CDR1 is MNHEY and CDR2 is SMNVEV (reference sequence). The CDR3 region is CASSLTGSDEAFF. The CDR3 DNA is TGTGCCAGCAGTTTGACAGGTTCAGACGAAGCTTTCTTT.

The chain uses TRBV27 and TRBJ2-2; D remains ambiguous. Germline V gives CDR1 MNHEY, CDR2 SMNVEV (reference sequence). V was clipped by 2 bases and J by 6 bases, with 4 bases between them. This CDR3 region has 12 residues. The CDR3 region is CASSLSAGELFF. The DNA of the CDR3 is TGTGCCAGCAGTTTAAGCGCCGGGGAGCTGTTTTTT.